Listed below are T cell receptor beta chains from one sample, sequenced in a study of T-cell reconstitution after alpha-beta-depleted transplantation in children. TCRdb passed the PCR reads through MiXCR, listing each CDR3 protein once. The sample lists 300,000 to 400,000 distinct CDR3 sequences, roughly 21% occurring once. Here the sequenced sample was PBMCs, mostly from graft donor cells, taken 180 days after TCRalphabeta/CD19-depleted stem cell transplant. The receptor set was obtained from a male patient younger than 18 who had a stem cell transplant for acute lymphoblastic leukemia, so the T cells may come from the graft donor. Each CDR3 is given with its conserved first and last residue. The D gene is left open where the match is weak. Size tells how often a clone was seen (once, few, many) or the class of an expanded clone, and some rows leave it out.

j_call v_call cdr3_length d_call clone_size cdr3_nt cdr3_aa
TRBJ2-7 TRBV5-1 15 TRBD1 NA TGCGCCAGCAGCTACATACCGGGACAGCTATACGAGCAGTACTTC CASSYIPGQLYEQYF
TRBJ2-3 TRBV29-1 16 NA NA TGCAGCGTTGACGTGGGACACTGGGTTAGCACAGATACGCAGTATTTT CSVDVGHWVSTDTQYF
TRBJ2-5 TRBV7-9 15 TRBD1 NA TGTGCCAGCAGCCCGGGACAGGGGGCGTCGGAGACCCAGTACTTC CASSPGQGASETQYF
TRBJ1-5 TRBV12-3/TRBV12-4 13 NA few TGTGCCAGCAGGGGGACGCACAATCAGCCCCAGCATTTT CASRGTHNQPQHF
TRBJ2-3 TRBV7-2 17 NA NA TGTGCCAGCAGCTTATTTGTAACAGTAGTCAGCACAGATACGCAGTATTTT CASSLFVTVVSTDTQYF
TRBJ2-2 TRBV12-3/TRBV12-4 17 TRBD2 NA TGTGCCAGCAGTGGACTAGCGGTAGGACTCCAGACCGGGGAGCTGTTTTTT CASSGLAVGLQTGELFF
TRBJ2-1 TRBV9 15 TRBD1 few TGTGCCAGCAGCGTGGAACGGGACAGGTACAATGAGCAGCTCTTC CASSVERDRYNEQLF
TRBJ2-7 TRBV5-1 13 NA NA TGCGCCAGCAGTCGGGGGTCTAACTACGAGCAGTACTTC CASSRGSNYEQYF
TRBJ1-1 TRBV7-8 16 TRBD1 NA TGTGCCAGCAGCACCGCCCACAGGGGGCCGAACACTGAAGCTTTCTTT CASSTAHRGPNTEAFF
TRBJ2-1 TRBV7-2 15 NA NA TGTGCCAGCAGCTTAGGATCCCCGGCCTACAATGAGCAGTTCTTC CASSLGSPAYNEQFF
TRBJ2-1 TRBV7-9 16 NA NA TGTGCCAGCAGCTTAGAATTCCTAGCCCCCTACAATGAGCAGTTCTTC CASSLEFLAPYNEQFF
TRBJ2-1 TRBV9 14 NA NA TGTGCCAGCAGCGTAGTGGCTAGTTACAATGAGCAGTTCTTC CASSVVASYNEQFF
TRBJ1-1 TRBV7-8 13 NA NA TGTGCCAGCTGCTTCGGCGGGAACACTGAAGCTTTCTTT CASCFGGNTEAFF
TRBJ1-2 TRBV20-1 13 TRBD1 NA TGCAGTGCTAGTAAGGACAGGGCATATGGCTACACCTTC CSASKDRAYGYTF
TRBJ2-7 TRBV6-5 17 TRBD2 NA TGTGCCAGCAGTTCCACGCCGGGACTAGCGGGCACTTACGAGCAGTACTTC CASSSTPGLAGTYEQYF
TRBJ1-5 TRBV6-1 14 NA NA TGTGCCAGCACTATCAGGGATAGCAATCAGCCCCAGCATTTT CASTIRDSNQPQHF
TRBJ2-7 TRBV10-2 10 NA NA TGCGCCAGCAGTGGCAGGAGGAAGTACTTC CASSGRRKYF
TRBJ2-1 TRBV7-3 19 TRBD2 NA TGTGCCAGCAGCTTTACCCTCAGCGGGGGGACAATCCTCTACAATGAGCAGTTCTTC CASSFTLSGGTILYNEQFF
TRBJ2-7 TRBV5-1 13 NA few TGCGCCAGCAGCCTATGGGAGCAGGGCGAGCAGTACTTC CASSLWEQGEQYF
TRBJ2-3 TRBV6-2/TRBV6-3 15 TRBD2 NA TGTGCCAGCACCCACGGCGGGAGGGCTCCAGATACGCAGTATTTT CASTHGGRAPDTQYF
TRBJ1-3 TRBV12-3/TRBV12-4 16 NA many TGTGCCAGCAGTTCCGTCTCGGCTTACTCTGGAAACACCATATATTTT CASSSVSAYSGNTIYF
TRBJ2-1 TRBV7-3 16 TRBD2 NA TGTGCCAGCAGCCCAAAGCGGGAGGGCCGATGCAATGAGCAGTTCTTC CASSPKREGRCNEQFF
TRBJ2-3 TRBV27 14 NA NA TGTGCCAGCAGTTTATCGATAGGGACAGATACGCAGTATTTT CASSLSIGTDTQYF
TRBJ2-2 TRBV4-1 18 NA few TGCGCCAGCAGCCAAGGAGGGGGAGCTGGGCCGAACACCGGGGAGCTGTTTTTT CASSQGGGAGPNTGELFF
TRBJ2-1 TRBV15 15 NA NA TGTGCCACCAGCAGAGTTGGCGGGGCCTGGAATGAGCAGTTCTTC CATSRVGGAWNEQFF
TRBJ1-4 TRBV28 14 NA NA TGTGCCAGCAGTTTAGGGCAGGTGGGGGAAAAACTGTTTTTT CASSLGQVGEKLFF
TRBJ1-2 TRBV4-1 15 NA NA TGCGCCAGCAGCCAATCTTCGACAGCCAACTATGGCTACACCTTC CASSQSSTANYGYTF
TRBJ2-1 TRBV14 21 TRBD2 NA TGTGCCAGCAGCCAAGATTCTTACTCACTAGCGGGAGACGGCTCCTACAATGAGCAGTTCTTC CASSQDSYSLAGDGSYNEQFF
TRBJ2-1 TRBV4-1 14 NA NA TGCGCCAGCAGCCAAGTGGCGGTCTACAATGAGCAGTTCTTC CASSQVAVYNEQFF
TRBJ1-2 TRBV6-1 14 TRBD1 NA TGTGCCAGCAGCGGACAGGCGTCTAACTATGGCTACACCTTC CASSGQASNYGYTF
TRBJ2-1 TRBV9 12 NA NA TGTGCCAGCAGCGTAGTCCCAGATGAGCAGTTCTTC CASSVVPDEQFF
TRBJ2-7 TRBV27 17 TRBD2 few TGTGCCAGCAGTTTTACTAGCGGGAGGGGTAGCTCCTACGAGCAGTACTTC CASSFTSGRGSSYEQYF
TRBJ2-3 TRBV25-1 14 TRBD1 few TGTGCCAGCAGTGTGGGAACAGGGGCAGATACGCAGTATTTT CASSVGTGADTQYF
TRBJ2-1 TRBV11-2 16 TRBD2 few TGTGCCAGCAGCTTGTTACCGGGACTAGCGGGAGTAGTGGAGTTCTTC CASSLLPGLAGVVEFF
TRBJ1-5 TRBV12-3/TRBV12-4 12 NA NA TGTGCCAGCAGTTCGAATCCGCGGCCCCAGCCTTTT CASSSNPRPQPF
TRBJ2-1 TRBV27 15 TRBD2 NA TGTGCCAGCGGAGCGGGGCGGAGAGCCTACAATGAGCAGTTCTTC CASGAGRRAYNEQFF
TRBJ2-7 TRBV4-1 18 TRBD2 many TGCGCCAGCAGCCAAAGATGGGGACTAGCGGGTAGCTCCTACGAGCAGTACTTC CASSQRWGLAGSSYEQYF
TRBJ2-1 TRBV29-1 15 TRBD1 few TGCAGCGCTAGACTCCGGGACAGGGGGCACAATGAGCAGTTCTTC CSARLRDRGHNEQFF
TRBJ2-2 TRBV11-2 19 NA few TGTGCCAGCAGTTCGTATAAAAGGGGAGGACAGTTGAACACCGGGGAGCTGTTTTTT CASSSYKRGGQLNTGELFF
TRBJ2-1 TRBV20-1 16 TRBD1 NA TGCAGTGCTAGAGGGGGGGACAGGGTCCATCGGAATGAGCAGTTCTTC CSARGGDRVHRNEQFF
TRBJ1-2 TRBV27 13 NA few TGTGCCAGCAGCTCGGACATCCTCTATGGCTACACCTTC CASSSDILYGYTF
TRBJ2-7 TRBV20-1 13 NA NA TGCAGTGCTAAGTGGCTAGGCTCCTACGAGCAGTACTTC CSAKWLGSYEQYF
TRBJ1-2 TRBV11-2 13 NA NA TGTGCCAGCAGCTTATCTGCGGCGGATGGCTACACCTTC CASSLSAADGYTF
TRBJ2-1 TRBV5-6 14 TRBD2 many TGTGCCAGCAGCTTGCGGGACTACTACAATGAGCAGTTCTTC CASSLRDYYNEQFF
TRBJ2-7 TRBV7-6 15 TRBD2 NA TGTGCCAGCAGCTTAGGAGTTAGCGGGACTTACGAGCAGTACTTC CASSLGVSGTYEQYF